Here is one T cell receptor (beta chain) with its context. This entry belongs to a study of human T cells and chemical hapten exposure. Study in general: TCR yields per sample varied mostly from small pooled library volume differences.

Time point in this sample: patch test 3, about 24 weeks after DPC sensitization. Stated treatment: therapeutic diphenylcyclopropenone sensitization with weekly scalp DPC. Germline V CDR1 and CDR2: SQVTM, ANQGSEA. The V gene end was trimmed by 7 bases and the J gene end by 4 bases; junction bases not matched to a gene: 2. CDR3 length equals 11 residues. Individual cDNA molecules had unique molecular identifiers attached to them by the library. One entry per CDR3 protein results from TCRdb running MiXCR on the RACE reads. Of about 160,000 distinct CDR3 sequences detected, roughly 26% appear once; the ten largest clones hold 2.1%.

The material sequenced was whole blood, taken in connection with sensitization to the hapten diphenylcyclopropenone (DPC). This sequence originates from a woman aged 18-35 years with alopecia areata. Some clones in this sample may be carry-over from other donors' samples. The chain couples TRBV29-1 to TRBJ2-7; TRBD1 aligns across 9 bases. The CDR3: CSGQGGYEQYF. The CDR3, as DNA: TGCAGCGGACAGGGGGGGTACGAGCAGTACTTC.